Listed below are T cell receptor beta chains from one sample, sequenced in a study of shared clonotypes between healthy human individuals. Assay: immunoSEQ multiplex PCR; the TCRdb copy retains only in-frame clones and omits some. The sample shows approximately 2.1 million clones, approximately 93% of them seen only once. Sequenced sample: naive CD4+ T cells from PBMCs. These receptor sequences come from a man aged 18 to 29 in good health. Some clones in this sample may be carry-over from other donors' samples. The CDR3 runs from the conserved cysteine through the conserved F or W. Fields, in order: clone size, V gene, J gene, D gene, CDR3 protein, CDR3 DNA. A D gene is named only where the DNA matches it firmly. Clone size, where shown, is once, few, many, or a class for clones that have expanded.

>NA|TRBV5-1|TRBJ2-7|TRBD1
CASSLGTGVVGEQYF
TGCGCCAGCAGCCTTGGGACAGGGGTTGTGGGCGAGCAGTACTTC
>once|TRBV18|TRBJ1-2|TRBD1
CASSPVGQGYGYTF
TGTGCCAGCTCCCCCGTGGGACAGGGGTATGGCTACACCTTC
>NA|TRBV6-1|TRBJ1-5|NA
CASSASGGHNQPQHF
TGTGCCAGCAGCGCCTCCGGGGGCCACAATCAGCCCCAGCATTTT
>once|TRBV27|TRBJ1-1|TRBD1
CASGQVAEAFF
TGTGCCAGCGGACAGGTGGCTGAAGCTTTCTTT
>NA|TRBV18|TRBJ1-1|TRBD1
CASSSTRGTVYTEAFF
TGTGCCAGCTCCTCCACCAGAGGGACAGTATACACTGAAGCTTTCTTT
>NA|TRBV7-2|TRBJ2-5|NA
CASSPDRDQETQYF
TGTGCCAGCAGCCCGGACAGAGACCAAGAGACCCAGTACTTC
>NA|TRBV27|TRBJ1-5|TRBD1
CASRPGTGGPQGQPQHF
TGTGCCAGCAGGCCCGGGACAGGGGGCCCGCAGGGTCAGCCCCAGCATTTT
>NA|TRBV6-4|TRBJ2-3|NA
CASSREEADTQYF
TGTGCCAGCAGCAGGGAGGAGGCAGATACGCAGTATTTT
>NA|TRBV27|TRBJ2-7|NA
CASSLRGHRVPGDEQYF
TGTGCCAGCAGTTTAAGGGGACATAGGGTTCCCGGAGACGAGCAGTACTTC
>NA|TRBV2|TRBJ1-2|NA
CASSLDGTYGYTF
TGTGCCAGCAGCTTGGACGGAACCTATGGCTACACCTTC
>once|TRBV28|TRBJ1-1|NA
CASSVTQQGEAFF
TGTGCCAGCAGCGTCACTCAACAGGGTGAAGCTTTCTTT
>NA|TRBV14|TRBJ2-1|NA
CASSPLEGGSYNEQFF
TGTGCCAGCAGCCCCCTCGAGGGGGGATCCTACAATGAGCAGTTCTTC
>NA|TRBV5-4|TRBJ2-1|NA
CASSLVVRGPLNEQFF
TGTGCCAGCAGCTTGGTTGTGCGGGGCCCTCTGAATGAGCAGTTCTTC
>NA|TRBV6-1|TRBJ2-7|TRBD1
CASSRDSLVHEQYF
TGTGCCAGCAGTCGGGACAGTCTCGTCCACGAGCAGTACTTC
>NA|TRBV29-1|TRBJ1-2|NA
CSVTAQGRWDYGYTF
TGCAGCGTGACGGCTCAGGGGCGATGGGACTATGGCTACACCTTC
>NA|TRBV18|TRBJ1-5|TRBD1
CASSQQGASNQPQHF
TGTGCCAGCTCGCAACAGGGGGCAAGTAATCAGCCCCAGCATTTT
>NA|TRBV7-3|TRBJ2-2|NA
CASSYDRTYTGELFF
TGTGCCAGCAGCTACGACAGGACTTACACCGGGGAGCTGTTTTTT
>once|TRBV30|TRBJ1-6|NA
CAWDRFNSPLHF
TGTGCCTGGGACAGGTTTAATTCACCCCTCCACTTT
>NA|TRBV18|TRBJ2-7|NA
CASSPQRQGGYEQYF
TGTGCCAGCTCACCCCAGCGGCAGGGGGGTTACGAGCAGTACTTC
>few|TRBV28|TRBJ1-5|NA
CASSLAGAQPQHF
TGTGCCAGCAGTTTAGCAGGGGCTCAGCCCCAGCATTTT
>NA|TRBV7-2|TRBJ2-5|NA
CASSLGIETQYF
TGTGCCAGCAGCTTAGGGATAGAGACCCAGTACTTC
>NA|TRBV15|TRBJ2-1|NA
CATRAGLSYNEQFF
TGTGCCACCAGGGCGGGATTATCCTACAATGAGCAGTTCTTC
>NA|TRBV5-1|TRBJ2-5|TRBD2
CASKILLGGLETQYF
TGCGCCAGCAAGATCCTGTTGGGGGGGTTGGAGACCCAGTACTTC
>NA|TRBV25-1|TRBJ2-7|NA
CASSNTKSVYF
TGTGCCAGCAGCAACACAAAATCGGTGTACTTC